The clone carrying this T cell receptor beta chain was seen repeatedly, ten times or more. Its antigen is unidentified. TCRdb reprocessed the 5' RACE reads via MiXCR and lists one record per CDR3 protein. Among fewer than 250,000 distinct CDR3 sequences listed, 15% to 19% were seen once. The data originate from a study of T-cell memory formation after mild COVID-19. As for the study in general: The TCR clusters were mostly specific to one donor.

Germline V gene lookup returns CDR1 MNHNY and CDR2 SVGAGI (reference sequence). The CDR3 length is 11 residues. The germline V and J ends were trimmed by 7 bases and 11 bases, with 9 bases remaining between them. Findings and limits, study-wide: The study detected some responding clones in pre-infection memory, suggesting cross-reactive memory joined. Mainly in CM and EM were contracting CD4+ clones; CD8+ were in EMRA. Clones shrinking between day 15 and 85 showed a balanced CD4/CD8 split, and those that grew later tilted toward CD4+.

The rearrangement uses TRBV6-6 and TRBJ2-6; the D is unclear. The sequenced sample was PBMCs or a T cell subset sorted from them (not recorded which). The TCR was taken from an adult woman who had mild COVID-19 (a few samples of this study predate the infection). Cell type and time point are not known. CDR3: CASTHGDVLTF. CDR3 coding DNA: TGTGCCAGCACCCATGGGGACGTCCTGACTTTC.